This T cell receptor beta chain was sequenced in a study of blood T cell repertoires in COVID-19. At the level of the study: PBMCs, B-cell-depleted T cells, or T cells were the source of the cDNA or gDNA that made up the material.

After removal of 3 bases from V and 0 bases from J, the junction contained 12 bases not matched to a gene. Germline assignment: CDR1 GTSNPN and CDR2 SVGIG (reference sequence). This CDR3 has 17 residues. As originally analysed: Reference gene primers were amplified, and this amplification served to estimate nucleated cell counts. Only in-frame clones appear in the TCRdb table, and some are missing; sequencing was by immunoSEQ multiplex PCR. V, J and clone size are those of that table, while D and trimming were read from the DNA. The table lists roughly 14,000 clones, roughly 92% of them singletons. The receptor was isolated from a human donor with active COVID-19. The donor label of this sample is uncertain. The V gene is TRBV30, the J gene TRBJ2-3, with TRBD2 identical over 7 bases. Sequencing input: peripheral blood. The CDR3 loop reads CAWRGGSRGSSTDTQYF. In nucleotides, the CDR3 is TGTGCCTGGAGGGGCGGGAGTAGGGGCTCTAGCACAGATACGCAGTATTTT.